These 26 T cell receptor beta chains were sequenced from one sample in a study of cytomegalovirus exposure and HLA in healthy donors. Primers included in the PCR were 60 Vbeta and 13 Jbeta primers. Libraries were prepared by immunoSEQ multiplex PCR; TCRdb keeps only in-frame clonotypes and omits some of them. The table lists about 140,000 clones, about 85% of them singletons. What was sequenced was PBMCs. The receptors stem from a female donor in good health and CMV-seronegative.

V is TRBV7-6 and J is TRBJ2-7, with D possibly TRBD2 on 6 matching bases. The V gene lost 2 bases and the J gene lost 5 bases, with 7 bases spanning the gap. Germline-derived CDR1 and CDR2 are SGHVS and FNYEAQ. This CDR3 has 12 residues. CDR3 in DNA: TGTGCCAGCAGCTTATGGGGGGACGAGCAGTACTTC. Translated, it gives CASSLWGDEQYF.

Comments on this clone: At one end, the junction sequence differs from germline, possibly due to a read error. This chain's CDR3 is CSVKDRGSLSQYF. In nucleotides, the CDR3 is TGCAGCGTTAAAGACAGGGGATCCCTATCGCAGTACTTC. This chain joins TRBV29-1 and TRBJ2-5; TRBD1 matches 8 bases. Germline V gene data show CDR1 as SQVTM and CDR2 as ANQGSEA. This CDR3 region has 13 residues.

This clone was counted ten times or more. The V call is TRBV5-1, the J call TRBJ1-2; 7 nucleotides agree with TRBD1. Germline CDR1 is SGHRS and CDR2 is YFSETQ. The CDR3 runs to 15 residues. V shed 2 bases, J shed 4 bases, and the junction held 8 bases outside the gene matches. This chain's CDR3 is CASSFMTGSTYGYTF. CDR3 coding DNA: TGCGCCAGCAGCTTTATGACAGGGTCGACCTATGGCTACACCTTC.

CDR3 amino acids: CASSLTLSGGGDGYTF. The CDR3 DNA follows: TGTGCCAGCAGCTTAACCCTCTCAGGTGGGGGGGATGGCTACACCTTC. The chain carries TRBV7-9 and TRBJ1-2; perhaps TRBD1 as D (5 bases). V was trimmed by 2 bases and J by 6 bases, leaving 19 bases between them. This CDR3 region has 16 residues. The germline CDR1 and CDR2 sequences are SEHNR and FQNEAQ (reference sequence). Looking up the rest from reference TRBV7-9 and TRBJ1-2 gives the full variable domain: DTGVSQNPRHKITKRGQNVTFRCDPISEHNRLYWYRQTLGQGPEFLTYFQNEAQLEKSRLLSDRFSAERPKGSFSTLEIQRTEQGDSAMYLCASSLTLSGGGDGYTFGSGTRLTVV.

This clone was recorded at least ten times. The rearrangement links TRBV6-9 to TRBJ2-3; D remains unclear. The germline V and J ends were trimmed by 2 bases and 3 bases, with 6 bases remaining between them. CDR3 length: 13 amino acids. Germline V CDR1 and CDR2: MNHGY, SVAAGI. The CDR3 nucleotides read TGTGCCAGCAGTTATATCCAGACAGATACGCAGTATTTT. Translating gives CASSYIQTDTQYF.

This chain links TRBV18 with TRBJ2-1; 11 nucleotides align to TRBD2. J lost 5 bases, V lost 1 base, and 10 bases had no gene match. Germline CDR1 is KGHSH and CDR2 is LQKENI. The CDR3 is 18 residues long. CDR3 region: CASSPRGPGTSGNNEQFF. In nucleotides, the CDR3 is TGTGCCAGCTCACCACGAGGGCCCGGGACTAGCGGTAACAATGAGCAGTTCTTC.

V and J are TRBV19 and TRBJ1-3, with a possible D match to TRBD1 (6 bases). Trimming took off 2 bases at V and 2 bases at J, with 13 bases between the two ends. The CDR3 contains 16 residues. The germline V gene encodes CDR1 LNHDA and CDR2 SQIVND (reference sequence). The CDR3 sequence: CASSIFLQGPGNTIYF. CDR3 sequence (DNA): TGTGCCAGTAGTATATTTCTCCAGGGGCCTGGAAACACCATATATTTT.

The rearrangement joins TRBV6-5 to TRBJ1-3; 7 bases are a match to TRBD1. Germline values: CDR1 MNHEY, CDR2 SVGAGI. J was trimmed by 4 bases and V by 4 bases; bases with no gene match: 7. This CDR3 contains 15 residues. This chain's CDR3 is CASSSPGQRGNTIYF. The CDR3, as DNA: TGTGCCAGCAGTTCACCGGGACAGCGGGGAAACACCATATATTTT.

This clone came up a few times. This chain connects TRBV15 to TRBJ1-1; D gene uncertain. CDR1 LNHNV and CDR2 YYDKDF come from the germline V gene (reference sequence). V gave up 4 bases and J gave up 5 bases, with 14 bases separating them. CDR3 length: 14 amino acids. The CDR3 loop is CATSKAVTGTEAFF. CDR3 sequence (DNA): TGTGCCACCAGCAAGGCCGTAACGGGGACTGAAGCTTTCTTT.

The chain is built from TRBV11-2 and TRBJ1-5, with 8 bases aligning to TRBD1. Losses at the gene ends were 2 bases for V and 6 bases for J; bases not matched to a gene: 6. The CDR3 has 15 amino acids. CDR1 is SGHAT and CDR2 is FQNNGV in the germline V gene. This CDR3 is CASSLHQGASQPQHF. The CDR3 bases are TGTGCCAGCAGCTTACACCAGGGGGCGAGTCAGCCCCAGCATTTT.

V and J are TRBV7-2 and TRBJ2-7; D not certain. Germline V CDR1 and CDR2: SGHTA, FQGNSA. Trimming took off 3 bases at V and 1 base at J, with 7 bases between the two ends. This CDR3 has 13 amino acids. The CDR3 protein is CASSLYGSYEQYF. The CDR3 DNA reads as TGTGCCAGCAGCTTGTACGGGTCCTACGAGCAGTACTTC.

Note on this clone: Within the sample, other DNA sequences also encode this same CDR3. This chain joins TRBV15 and TRBJ2-7; TRBD1 matches 7 bases. J lost 1 base, V lost 0 bases, and 0 bases had no gene match. CDR3 length: 14 amino acids. Germline V CDR1 and CDR2: LNHNV, YYDKDF (reference sequence). CDR3 in DNA: TGTGCCACCAGCAGAGACAGGGGGTCCTACGAGCAGTACTTC. Residues: CATSRDRGSYEQYF.

This clone appeared a few times. This rearrangement joins TRBV2 to TRBJ2-5; unclear D gene. Trimming shortened V by 7 bases and J by 4 bases, and 10 bases separated the two germline ends. CDR1 SNHLY and CDR2 FYNNEI come from the germline V gene. The CDR3 runs to 12 residues. The CDR3 spells CASNIRRETQYF. CDR3 bases: TGTGCCAGCAACATCAGGCGAGAGACCCAGTACTTC.

The rearrangement uses TRBV5-4 and TRBJ2-5; D might be TRBD2 (6 bases). Trimming shortened V by 4 bases and J by 4 bases, and 11 bases separated the two germline ends. The germline gives CDR1 SGHNT, CDR2 YYREEE (reference sequence). This CDR3 spans 13 amino acids. The CDR3 sequence: CASSRQGGETQYF. The CDR3 region has the DNA TGTGCCAGCAGCCGGCAGGGAGGAGAGACCCAGTACTTC.

The V and J genes are TRBV6-1 and TRBJ2-1, with D hard to call. In germline, CDR1 is MNHNS, CDR2 SASEGT. Trimming removed 6 bases at V and 9 bases at J, with 9 bases between. This CDR3 is 11 amino acids long. This CDR3 reads CASSQTFEQFF. DNA for the CDR3: TGTGCCAGCAGCCAGACATTTGAGCAGTTCTTC.

The V call is TRBV4-1, the J call TRBJ2-7; 7 nucleotides line up with TRBD2. Losses at the gene ends were 3 bases for V and 5 bases for J; bases not matched to a gene: 13. The CDR3 length is 16 residues. The V gene's germline CDR1 is MGHRA and CDR2 YSYEKL. In nucleotides, the CDR3 is TGCGCCAGCAGCCACCCAAGTCCCGGGAGGCGGCACGAGCAGTACTTC. As protein: CASSHPSPGRRHEQYF.

The rearrangement joins TRBV5-4 to TRBJ1-1, with 7 positions matching TRBD1. The V and J ends lost 3 bases and 7 bases, in that order; junction bases with no gene match: 9. Germline CDR1 reads SGHNT; CDR2 reads YYREEE (reference sequence). The CDR3 length is 14 residues. The CDR3 nucleotides are TGTGCCAGCAGCTCACCGACAGGGAGGAATGAAGCTTTCTTT. Amino acids: CASSSPTGRNEAFF.

J is TRBJ1-1 and V is TRBV28; TRBD1 might be the D (6 bases). The germline V gene has CDR1 MDHEN and CDR2 SYDVKM. CDR3 length: 15 residues. Deletions cut 6 bases from V and 0 bases from J, with 14 bases between. CDR3 DNA: TGTGCCAGCAGCACGGACAGTAACATGAACACTGAAGCTTTCTTT. As protein: CASSTDSNMNTEAFF.

The chain carries TRBV19 and TRBJ1-1; perhaps TRBD1 as D (5 bases). The V gene lost 4 bases and the J gene lost 5 bases, with 14 bases spanning the gap. CDR3 size: 14 residues. Germline assignment: CDR1 LNHDA and CDR2 SQIVND (reference sequence). The CDR3 coding sequence is TGTGCCAGTAGTAGAGGGAGGGGTTGGACTGAAGCTTTCTTT. It is translated as CASSRGRGWTEAFF.

The CDR3 DNA reads TGTGCCATCAGTGATCCAGGGGGCCCCTATGGCTACACCTTC. It translates to CAISDPGGPYGYTF. This chain links TRBV10-3 with TRBJ1-2; 8 positions match TRBD1. The trim removed 3 bases at V and 4 bases at J, leaving 4 bases unmatched. The CDR3 consists of 14 residues. Germline loops: CDR1 ENHRY, CDR2 SYGVKD.

J is TRBJ2-5 and V is TRBV2; 12 bases agree with TRBD2. CDR3 length equals 15 residues. Germline V gene data show CDR1 as SNHLY and CDR2 as FYNNEI. V lost 10 bases to trimming and J lost 1 base; unmatched junction nucleotides: 7. CDR3 nucleotide sequence: TGTGCCAACAGCTCGACTAGCGGGGGCCAAGAGACCCAGTACTTC. Translating gives CANSSTSGGQETQYF.

This clone was seen only once. V is TRBV2 and J is TRBJ1-5; 10 bases match TRBD1. After removal of 7 bases from V and 7 bases from J, the junction contained 4 bases not matched to a gene. This CDR3 comprises 13 residues. Germline V gene data show CDR1 as SNHLY and CDR2 as FYNNEI. The CDR3 region is CASITDRGQPQHF. Here the CDR3 DNA reads TGTGCCAGCATTACGGACAGGGGGCAGCCCCAGCATTTT.

V is TRBV7-2 and J is TRBJ2-7; a possible D gene is TRBD1 (6 bases). The CDR3 extends over 13 amino acids. Trimming pared 3 bases from V and 4 bases from J, leaving 10 bases between. In germline, CDR1 is SGHTA, CDR2 FQGNSA. The CDR3 DNA is TGTGCCAGCAGCTTGGGACATATATACGAGCAGTACTTC. Amino acids: CASSLGHIYEQYF.

This clone was seen just once. The chain links TRBV6-6 to TRBJ1-1, with a possible D match to TRBD1 (6 bases). V was clipped by 7 bases and J by 0 bases, with 9 bases between them. This CDR3 is built from 13 residues. Per germline, CDR1 MNHNY and CDR2 SVGAGI (reference sequence). CDR3 region: CASIDRLNTEAFF. The DNA for the CDR3 is TGTGCCAGCATTGACAGGCTGAACACTGAAGCTTTCTTT.

The gene calls are TRBV25-1 and TRBJ1-4; 7 bases agree with TRBD1. The CDR3 consists of 14 residues. CDR1 is MGHDK, CDR2 SYGVNS, per germline. V gave up 5 bases and J gave up 5 bases; unmatched junction bases: 5. The CDR3 DNA sequence: TGTGCCAGCAGTCCGCGACAGGGAAATGAAAAACTGTTTTTT. Translating it yields CASSPRQGNEKLFF.

This clone is a singleton in its sample. The chain recombines TRBV28 with TRBJ1-5, with D hard to call. The CDR3 length is 12 residues. Per the germline V gene, CDR1 is MDHEN and CDR2 is SYDVKM. Trimming left V 6 bases short and J 6 bases short, with 9 bases between. Here the CDR3 DNA reads TGTGCCAGCAGGACCTCGGGTCAGCCCCAGCATTTT. This gives the protein CASRTSGQPQHF.